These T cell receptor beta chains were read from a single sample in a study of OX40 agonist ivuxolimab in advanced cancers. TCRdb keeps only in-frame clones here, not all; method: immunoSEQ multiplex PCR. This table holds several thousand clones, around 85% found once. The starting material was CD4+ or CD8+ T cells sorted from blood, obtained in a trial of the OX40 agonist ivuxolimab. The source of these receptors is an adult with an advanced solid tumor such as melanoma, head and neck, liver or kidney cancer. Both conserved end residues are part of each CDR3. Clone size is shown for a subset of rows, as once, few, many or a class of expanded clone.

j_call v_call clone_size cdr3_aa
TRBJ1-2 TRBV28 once CASSSVGSILGGYTF
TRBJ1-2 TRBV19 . CASSYGNPYGYTF
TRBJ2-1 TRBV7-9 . CASSEKLAEQFF
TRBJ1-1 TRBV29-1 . CSVEANRGLTEAFF
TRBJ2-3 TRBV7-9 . CASSDRDRGRWQYF
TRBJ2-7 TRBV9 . CASSVGWDRSYEQYF
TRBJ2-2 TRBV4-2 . CASSQAMGTGELFF
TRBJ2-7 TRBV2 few CASRPGDSYEQYF
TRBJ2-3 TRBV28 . CASSPPTSGYTDTQYF
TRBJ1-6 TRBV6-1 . CASSELGVSPLHF
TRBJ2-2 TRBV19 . CASSIQGTGTGELFF
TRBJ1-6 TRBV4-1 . CASSPNARGSYNSPLHF
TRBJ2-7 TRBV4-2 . CASRNKIRIYYEQYF
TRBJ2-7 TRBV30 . CAWSVGASSYEQYF
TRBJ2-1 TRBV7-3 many CASSLVASVGAYNEQFF
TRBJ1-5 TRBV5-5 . CASSRGQGDSNQPQHF
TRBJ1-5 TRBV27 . CASSPTGGGNQPQHF
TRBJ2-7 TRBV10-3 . CAISEAGTGAYEQYF
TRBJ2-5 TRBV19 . CASTPGGSLETQYF
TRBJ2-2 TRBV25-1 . CASSEYTGELFF
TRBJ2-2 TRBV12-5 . CASGSLGLASNTGELFF
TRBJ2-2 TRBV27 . CASSSLTSGGVGELFF
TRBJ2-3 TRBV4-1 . CASSQSSAGSWTDTQYF
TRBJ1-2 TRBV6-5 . CASSYGTENNYGYTF
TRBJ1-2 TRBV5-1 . CASSLTSNYGYTF
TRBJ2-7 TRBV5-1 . CASSGTGGSLEQYF
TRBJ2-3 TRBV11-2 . CASSTWTSGGTDTQYF
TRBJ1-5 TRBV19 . CASSTTGTFNQPQHF
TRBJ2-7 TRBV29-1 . CSVALGRGYEQYF
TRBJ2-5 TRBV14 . CASSHGTSQAQYF
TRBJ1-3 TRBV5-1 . CASSSNPQGNTIYF
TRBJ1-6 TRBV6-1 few CASSGRERTLHF
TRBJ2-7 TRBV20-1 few CSRDRGTEQYF
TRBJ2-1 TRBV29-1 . CSVEFLEGFGEQFF
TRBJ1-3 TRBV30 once CAWSPVARPAGNTIYF
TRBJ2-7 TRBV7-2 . CASSLAISWEQYF
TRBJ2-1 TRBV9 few CASNLGPGDYNEQFF